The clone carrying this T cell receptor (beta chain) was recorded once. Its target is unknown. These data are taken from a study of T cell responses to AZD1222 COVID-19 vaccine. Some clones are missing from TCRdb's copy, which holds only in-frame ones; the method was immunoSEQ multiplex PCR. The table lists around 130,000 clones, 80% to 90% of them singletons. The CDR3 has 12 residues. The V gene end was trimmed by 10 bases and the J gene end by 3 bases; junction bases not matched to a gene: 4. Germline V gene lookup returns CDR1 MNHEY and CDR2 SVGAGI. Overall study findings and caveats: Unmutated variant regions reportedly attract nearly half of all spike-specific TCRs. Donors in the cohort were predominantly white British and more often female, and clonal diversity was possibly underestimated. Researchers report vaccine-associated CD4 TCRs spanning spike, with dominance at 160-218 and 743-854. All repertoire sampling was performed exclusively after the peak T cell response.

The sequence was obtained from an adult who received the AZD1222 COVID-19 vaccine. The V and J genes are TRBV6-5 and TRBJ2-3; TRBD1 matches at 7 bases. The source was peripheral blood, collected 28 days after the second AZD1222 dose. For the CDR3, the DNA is TGTGCCACCCACAGGGGAACAGATACGCAGTATTTT. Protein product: CATHRGTDTQYF.